This TCR beta chain was sequenced in a study of human T cells and chemical hapten exposure. About this clonotype itself: Its antigen is not known.

This sample's time point: healthy volunteer bleed at 2 weeks. Whole blood that had not been fractionated was the source of extracted total RNA. TCRdb re-called the RACE reads through MiXCR, storing one row per CDR3 protein. Here the sample spans tens of thousands of distinct CDR3 sequences, around 7.4% being singletons. This CDR3 has 13 residues. V was clipped by 4 bases and J by 6 bases, with 10 bases between them. Points from the study as a whole: Sensitizing with DPC caused no change in TCRs above 1 in 1000 frequency.

The chain links TRBV12-3 or TRBV12-4 to TRBJ2-1; D uncertain. The receptor was derived from a human donor in good health. Some clones in this sample may be carry-over from other donors' samples. The sample taken for sequencing was whole blood. CDR3 nucleotide sequence: TGTGCCAGCAGTTCCCTTCAGGCCAATGAGCAGTTCTTC. Amino acid sequence: CASSSLQANEQFF.